The 32 T cell receptor beta chains listed next were all sequenced from one sample in a study of shared clonotypes between healthy human individuals. Assay used: immunoSEQ multiplex PCR; TCRdb lists only in-frame clones, some missing. The profile shows around 500,000 clones, approximately 80% of them singletons. Specimen: PBMCs. These receptors came from a woman in her thirties or forties in good health. Some clones in this sample may be carry-over from other donors' samples.

The genes are TRBV29-1 and TRBJ2-7, with unresolved D. The CDR3 has 12 amino acids. Germline lookup yields CDR1 SQVTM and CDR2 ANQGSEA. Deletions cut 3 bases from V and 2 bases from J, with 8 bases between. As DNA, the CDR3 is TGCAGCGTTGAGAACCGTCCCTACGAGCAGTACTTC. It translates to CSVENRPYEQYF.

The CDR3 loop reads CAISERGGRTSGSYNEQFF. For the CDR3, the DNA is TGTGCCATCAGTGAGAGGGGGGGAAGGACTAGCGGGAGCTACAATGAGCAGTTCTTC. The V call is TRBV10-3, the J call TRBJ2-1; 13 bases map to TRBD2. The V gene end was trimmed by 2 bases and the J gene end by 3 bases; junction bases not matched to a gene: 10. The CDR3 is 19 residues long. Germline values: CDR1 ENHRY, CDR2 SYGVKD.

V usage is TRBV28 and J usage is TRBJ2-7; 8 bases match TRBD2. Trimming at V came to 1 base and at J to 4 bases, leaving 6 bases not matched to a gene. The germline V gene has CDR1 MDHEN and CDR2 SYDVKM. The CDR3 is 15 residues long. The CDR3 bases are TGTGCCAGCAGTTTATACCCTAGCGGGTCATACGAGCAGTACTTC. Its protein product is CASSLYPSGSYEQYF.

The V and J genes are TRBV4-2 and TRBJ1-3; TRBD1 agrees at 8 bases. The V gene end was trimmed by 4 bases and the J gene end by 6 bases; junction bases not matched to a gene: 5. Germline assignment: CDR1 LGHNA and CDR2 YNFKEQ. This CDR3 spans 14 amino acids. CDR3 DNA sequence: TGTGCCAGCAGCCGAAGGACAGGGTTAAACACCATATATTTT. The encoded protein is CASSRRTGLNTIYF.

In the case of this clone: Other DNA sequences in this specimen translate into the identical CDR3. CDR3 coding DNA: TGTGCCAGCAGCCCAAACAGGGGCACTGAAGCTTTCTTT. Protein: CASSPNRGTEAFF. The gene calls are TRBV5-4 and TRBJ1-1; 7 nucleotides align to TRBD1. CDR3 length: 13 residues. V lost 4 bases and J lost 4; bases outside the gene matches: 4. CDR1 and CDR2 from the germline V gene are SGHNT and YYREEE (reference sequence).

This clone was seen only a few times. The chain combines TRBV19 with TRBJ1-1; D might be TRBD1 (5 bases). The germline gives CDR1 LNHDA, CDR2 SQIVND (reference sequence). The CDR3 covers 13 residues. V was shortened by 3 bases and J by 2 bases, with 7 bases between the two germline ends. This CDR3 reads CASSIRDNTEAFF. The CDR3 DNA sequence: TGTGCCAGTAGTATCAGGGATAACACTGAAGCTTTCTTT.

The V gene is TRBV30, the J gene TRBJ2-1, with TRBD2 matching 7 bases. From germline, CDR1 is GTSNPN and CDR2 SVGIG (reference sequence). The CDR3 sequence is 12 residues long. The V and J ends lost 1 base and 8 bases, in that order; junction bases with no gene match: 2. CDR3 region: CAWSAGLDEQFF. In nucleotides, the CDR3 is TGTGCCTGGAGTGCTGGACTAGATGAGCAGTTCTTC.

The J gene is TRBJ2-3, the V gene TRBV30; 8 nucleotides align to TRBD2. V lost 8 bases to trimming and J lost 2 bases; unmatched junction nucleotides: 9. CDR1 GTSNPN and CDR2 SVGIG come from the germline V gene (reference sequence). There are 14 residues in the CDR3. CDR3 DNA: TGTGCCCGTCAAACTAGCGGCTCCACAGATACGCAGTATTTT. It codes for CARQTSGSTDTQYF.

V usage is TRBV11-1 and J usage is TRBJ2-3; 9 nucleotides match TRBD2. This CDR3 contains 16 residues. Germline V gene sequence: CDR1 SGHAT, CDR2 FQDESV (reference sequence). With 4 bases clipped from V and 0 bases from J, the junction kept 5 bases outside the gene matches. This CDR3 reads CASSSLAGSSTDTQYF. The CDR3 coding sequence is TGTGCCAGCAGCTCTCTAGCGGGGTCTAGCACAGATACGCAGTATTTT.

This clone was observed once. The J gene is TRBJ1-1, the V gene TRBV28; TRBD1 agrees at 9 bases. With V trimmed by 6 bases and J by 4 bases, 9 bases remained unmatched. CDR1 is MDHEN, CDR2 SYDVKM, per germline. This CDR3 is built from 15 residues. The CDR3 protein is CASSPTQGAPTEAFF. The CDR3 region has the DNA TGTGCCAGCAGCCCCACACAGGGGGCGCCCACTGAAGCTTTCTTT. The variable domain in full, with the rest retrieved from reference TRBV28 and TRBJ1-1, is DVKVTQSSRYLVKRTGEKVFLECVQDMDHENMFWYRQDPGLGLRLIYFSYDVKMKEKGDIPEGYSVSREKKERFSLILESASTNQTSMYLCASSPTQGAPTEAFFGQGTRLTVV.

On this clone: A much larger clone is a single base away; this may be a read error. The chain combines TRBV7-6 with TRBJ2-1; D is ambiguous. Germline assignment: CDR1 SGHVS and CDR2 FNYEAQ. This CDR3 region has 13 residues. V lost 1 base, J lost 6 bases, and 7 bases lay in between. The CDR3 nucleotides read TGTGCCAGCAGCTTAGGTTGGGGCAATGAGCAGTTCTTC. Amino acid sequence: CASSLGWGNEQFF.

The chain is built from TRBV6-4 and TRBJ2-3, with 14 positions matching TRBD2. CDR3 length: 17 amino acids. J gave up 2 bases and V 6 bases, and 7 bases lay outside the gene matches. Per the germline V gene, CDR1 is MRHNA and CDR2 is SNTAGT. The CDR3 protein is CASRGLAGARATDTQYF. The DNA of the CDR3 is TGTGCCAGCAGGGGACTAGCGGGAGCGCGGGCCACAGATACGCAGTATTTT.

This sequence joins TRBV6-5 and TRBJ2-2, with TRBD2 as a possible D gene (6 bases). This CDR3 is 12 amino acids long. V was clipped by 2 bases and J by 10 bases, with 8 bases between them. Germline-derived CDR1 and CDR2 are MNHEY and SVGAGI. CDR3: CASSYRREELFF. CDR3 DNA: TGTGCCAGCAGTTACAGGCGGGAGGAGCTGTTTTTT.

The V and J genes are TRBV7-3 and TRBJ2-7; D is possibly TRBD1 or TRBD2 (5 bases each). CDR1 and CDR2 (germline): SGHTA, FQGTGA. Trimming stripped 3 bases from V and 1 base from J, with 13 bases between. This CDR3 spans 15 amino acids. In DNA form, the CDR3 reads TGTGCCAGCAGCTTCGGGGCGGGCGATTCCTACGAGCAGTACTTC. Residues: CASSFGAGDSYEQYF.

This sequence joins TRBV28 and TRBJ2-7; D is possibly TRBD1 (6 bases). The CDR3 extends over 12 amino acids. Trimming removed 8 bases at V and 4 bases at J, with 12 bases between. Germline V gene sequence: CDR1 MDHEN, CDR2 SYDVKM. The CDR3 spells CASSGARYEQYF. The CDR3 DNA reads TGTGCCAGCTCAGGGGCGCGGTACGAGCAGTACTTC.

The gene calls are TRBV7-2 and TRBJ1-1; tentative D call: TRBD1 (5 bases). The V end was cut by 3 bases, the J end by 8 bases, with 16 bases between. Germline V gives CDR1 SGHTA, CDR2 FQGNSA. The CDR3 length is 14 residues. CDR3 loop: CASSFKGQSLEAFF. The CDR3 nucleotides are TGTGCCAGCAGCTTCAAGGGGCAGAGCTTAGAAGCTTTCTTT.

This clone was found once. This chain joins TRBV5-1 and TRBJ2-1, with D possibly TRBD2 on 6 matching bases. The CDR3 sequence is 14 residues long. Germline CDR1 SGHRS, CDR2 YFSETQ. V lost 1 base and J 5 bases, leaving 10 bases between the germline ends. The CDR3 DNA follows: TGCGCCAGCAGCTTGAGGGGCGGGAACAATGAGCAGTTCTTC. Its translation: CASSLRGGNNEQFF.

This clone has just one count. The chain is built from TRBV10-2 and TRBJ2-7, with TRBD2 matching 7 bases. The V segment lost 2 bases and the J segment 4 bases; nucleotides outside the gene matches: 5. CDR1 is WSHSY and CDR2 is SAAADI in the germline V gene. The CDR3 is made up of 14 amino acids. The CDR3 region is CASSERGVQYEQYF. Written as DNA, the CDR3 is TGCGCCAGCAGTGAGCGGGGGGTTCAATACGAGCAGTACTTC.

The gene calls are TRBV7-2 and TRBJ2-1; D may be TRBD2 (5 bases). Germline loops: CDR1 SGHTA, CDR2 FQGNSA. V was cut by 0 bases and J by 2 bases, with 5 bases left in between. The CDR3 spans 14 residues. The CDR3 DNA follows: TGTGCCAGCAGCTTAGCTAGCGCCTACAATGAGCAGTTCTTC. Protein: CASSLASAYNEQFF. Supplemented by reference TRBV7-2 and TRBJ2-1, the full variable domain reads GAGVSQSPSNKVTEKGKDVELRCDPISGHTALYWYRQSLGQGLEFLIYFQGNSAPDKSGLPSDRFSAERTGGSVSTLTIQRTQQEDSAVYLCASSLASAYNEQFFGPGTRLTVL.

The chain carries TRBV9 and TRBJ2-2; D is undetermined. The CDR3 extends over 13 amino acids. Trimming shortened V by 3 bases and J by 1 base, and 4 bases separated the two germline ends. Germline V gene data show CDR1 as SGDLS and CDR2 as YYNGEE. The CDR3 protein is CASSDLNTGELFF. For the CDR3, the DNA is TGTGCCAGCAGCGACCTGAACACCGGGGAGCTGTTTTTT.

This clone has only a few counts. One base separates it from a far larger clone, so it is likely a read error. This chain connects TRBV30 to TRBJ1-2, with 10 nucleotides matching TRBD1. Germline V gives CDR1 GTSNPN, CDR2 SVGIG (reference sequence). V gave up 6 bases and J gave up 7 bases; unmatched junction bases: 11. The CDR3 runs 14 residues. CDR3 DNA sequence: TGTGCCTGTAGACAGGGGGCCCCCTTCTGTGGCTACACCTTC. Translation: CACRQGAPFCGYTF.

This clone came up a few times. This chain connects TRBV5-1 to TRBJ2-7; 7 nucleotides line up with TRBD1. Trimming took 7 bases from V and 1 from J; bases not matched to a gene: 11. The germline V gene has CDR1 SGHRS and CDR2 YFSETQ. CDR3 size: 15 residues. CDR3: CASSTTGLRSYEQYF. DNA of the CDR3: TGCGCCAGCTCGACGACAGGGCTAAGGTCCTACGAGCAGTACTTC.

The rearrangement links TRBV7-2 to TRBJ2-3, with 8 bases identical to TRBD2. The CDR3 contains 16 residues. Germline V gene data show CDR1 as SGHTA and CDR2 as FQGNSA. V dropped 0 bases and J dropped 3; count of bases not matched to a gene: 5. CDR3 sequence reads: CASSLAGTRGTDTQYF. The CDR3 region has the DNA TGTGCCAGCAGCTTAGCCGGGACTAGGGGAACAGATACGCAGTATTTT.

The gene calls are TRBV7-8 and TRBJ2-1; TRBD2 agrees at 8 bases. This CDR3 contains 16 residues. Germline CDR1 is SGHVS and CDR2 is FQNEAQ. V dropped 5 bases and J dropped 7; count of bases not matched to a gene: 13. CDR3 bases: TGTGCCAGCAGCCGACGGAACCGGCGGGAGGTAAATGAGCAGTTCTTC. Protein product: CASSRRNRREVNEQFF.

This chain uses TRBV4-1 with TRBJ2-1; 7 positions match TRBD2. From germline, CDR1 is MGHRA and CDR2 YSYEKL. The CDR3 length is 17 residues. Trimming removed 1 base from V and 7 bases from J; junction bases left unmatched: 13. CDR3 bases: TGCGCCAGCAGCCAAGTTACTGGCGGGAGTTTGGGTAATGAGCAGTTCTTC. It translates to CASSQVTGGSLGNEQFF.

This sequence joins TRBV7-8 and TRBJ2-1, with 8 positions matching TRBD2. The CDR3 covers 14 residues. The junction had 7 bases not matched to a gene; V was cut back by 1 base and J by 11 bases. Germline CDR1 is SGHVS and CDR2 is FQNEAQ. This CDR3 is CASSLVREATKQFF. CDR3 DNA: TGTGCCAGCAGCTTAGTGCGGGAGGCAACGAAGCAGTTCTTC.

The genes are TRBV5-1 and TRBJ2-2, with D unclear. The CDR3 covers 15 residues. Germline CDR1 SGHRS, CDR2 YFSETQ. V dropped 1 base and J dropped 0 bases, with 7 bases sitting between them. The chain's CDR3 is CASSLTRPNTGELFF. DNA of the CDR3: TGCGCCAGCAGCTTGACCAGACCGAACACCGGGGAGCTGTTTTTT.

The genes are TRBV5-6 and TRBJ2-2; no clear D. There are 15 residues in the CDR3. The V gene lost 4 bases and the J gene lost 4 bases, with 14 bases spanning the gap. The V gene's germline CDR1 is SGHDT and CDR2 YYEEEE. The CDR3 DNA sequence: TGTGCCAGCAGCCGAACCCAACTGGGCACCGGGGAGCTGTTTTTT. It yields the protein CASSRTQLGTGELFF. The entire variable domain, with the rest obtained from reference TRBV5-6 and TRBJ2-2, is as follows: DAGVTQSPTHLIKTRGQQVTLRCSPKSGHDTVSWYQQALGQGPQFIFQYYEEEERQRGNFPDRFSGHQFPNYSSELNVNALLLGDSALYLCASSRTQLGTGELFFGEGSRLTVL.

V and J are TRBV7-6 and TRBJ2-1; 7 bases fit TRBD1. The CDR3 has 12 amino acids. Germline lookup yields CDR1 SGHVS and CDR2 FNYEAQ. The V segment lost 1 base and the J segment 15 bases; nucleotides outside the gene matches: 6. As DNA, the CDR3 is TGTGCCAGCAGCTTAGGAGGGGGCACACCGTTCTTC. Translation gives CASSLGGGTPFF. Looking up the rest from reference TRBV7-6 and TRBJ2-1 gives the full variable domain: GAGVSQSPRYKVTKRGQDVALRCDPISGHVSLYWYRQALGQGPEFLTYFNYEAQQDKSGLPNDRFSAERPEGSISTLTIQRTEQRDSAMYRCASSLGGGTPFFGPGTRLTVL.

This rearrangement joins TRBV5-1 to TRBJ2-7; D tentatively reads TRBD1 or TRBD2 (5 bases each). This CDR3 comprises 13 residues. Germline V gene data show CDR1 as SGHRS and CDR2 as YFSETQ. Trimming removed 4 bases at V and 7 bases at J, with 15 bases between. CDR3 nucleotides: TGCGCCAGCAGCAGAACCGGGACCGGGGAGCAGTACTTC. It yields the protein CASSRTGTGEQYF.

This rearrangement joins TRBV21-1 to TRBJ2-1. TRBV21-1 is annotated as a pseudogene. The length of the CDR3 is 14 residues. CDR3 coding DNA: TGTGCCAGCAGCAAAGAGGCAGCATACAATGAGCAGTTCTTC. Its translation: CASSKEAAYNEQFF.

The rearrangement links TRBV28 to TRBJ2-1; 12 nucleotides line up with TRBD2. V lost 5 bases and J lost 2; bases outside the gene matches: 4. The CDR3 length is 16 residues. Germline CDR1 reads MDHEN; CDR2 reads SYDVKM. CDR3 nucleotide sequence: TGTGCCAGCAGTGTGAGACTAGCGGGGGCCTACAATGAGCAGTTCTTC. As protein: CASSVRLAGAYNEQFF.